The 25 T cell receptor beta chains below come from one sample, sequenced in a study of CD8+ T cells in alopecia areata. RNA, once extracted, was reverse transcribed into cDNA for use as the sequencing template. Data came from immunoSEQ multiplex PCR; TCRdb stores just in-frame clones and leaves some out. The sample includes about 98,000 clones, around 44% of them seen just once. Material for sequencing was CD4+ T cells sorted from blood. These receptors all stem from a human donor with alopecia areata.

The rearrangement joins TRBV14 to TRBJ2-1, with 7 nucleotides matching TRBD2. Losses at the gene ends were 1 base for V and 14 bases for J; bases not matched to a gene: 2. CDR1 and CDR2 from the germline V gene are SGHDN and FVKESK. The CDR3 is 11 residues long. The CDR3 spells CASSQGLAKFF. The CDR3 DNA reads TGTGCCAGCAGCCAAGGACTAGCCAAGTTCTTC.

Concerning this clone: Other DNA sequences in this specimen translate into the identical CDR3. V and J are TRBV29-1 and TRBJ1-5; tentative D call: TRBD1 (6 bases). V lost 4 bases and J 4 bases, leaving 8 bases between the germline ends. Germline assignment: CDR1 SQVTM and CDR2 ANQGSEA. CDR3 length: 12 residues. This chain's CDR3 is CSVGGQNQPQHF. DNA of the CDR3: TGCAGCGTTGGGGGGCAAAATCAGCCCCAGCATTTT.

This CDR3 reads CASSSMGGQGASTDTQYF. CDR3 nucleotide sequence: TGTGCCAGCAGCTCGATGGGGGGACAGGGGGCGAGCACAGATACGCAGTATTTT. The chain combines TRBV7-2 with TRBJ2-3; TRBD1 agrees at 12 bases. Germline loops: CDR1 SGHTA, CDR2 FQGNSA. The CDR3 has 18 residues. Germline trimming cut 4 bases from V and 0 bases from J; bases unmatched to any gene: 8.

This chain joins TRBV7-2 and TRBJ1-2, with D hard to call. CDR1 and CDR2 from the germline V gene are SGHTA and FQGNSA. With 8 bases removed from V and 8 bases from J, the gap between germline ends came to 18 bases. The length of the CDR3 is 13 residues. The CDR3 DNA reads as TGTGCCAGCGGTGGCGCATGGGAGCTAGGCTACACCTTC. It encodes CASGGAWELGYTF.

This clone was detected only a few times. The V gene is TRBV27, the J gene TRBJ1-5; 10 bases align to TRBD1. The CDR3 has 15 amino acids. The V and J ends lost 5 bases and 8 bases, in that order; junction bases with no gene match: 9. Germline V CDR1 and CDR2: MNHEY, SMNVEV (reference sequence). CDR3 sequence: CASSPQTGGAKPQHF. The CDR3 DNA reads TGTGCCAGCAGTCCCCAGACAGGGGGCGCGAAGCCCCAGCATTTT.

The rearrangement uses TRBV2 and TRBJ2-3; TRBD2 matches 7 bases. V dropped 6 bases and J dropped 2; count of bases not matched to a gene: 5. Germline V gene sequence: CDR1 SNHLY, CDR2 FYNNEI. The CDR3 is 14 residues long. CDR3 protein: CASRAGLTTDTQYF. The DNA for the CDR3 is TGTGCCAGCAGGGCGGGACTAACCACAGATACGCAGTATTTT. Full variable domain (outside the CDR3, taken from reference TRBV2 and TRBJ2-3): EPEVTQTPSHQVTQMGQEVILRCVPISNHLYFYWYRQILGQKVEFLVSFYNNEISEKSEIFDDQFSVERPDGSNFTLKIRSTKLEDSAMYFCASRAGLTTDTQYFGPGTRLTVL.

Only one count was recorded for this clone. The J gene is TRBJ2-3, the V gene TRBV5-4; unclear D gene. The CDR3 has 13 residues. Trimming cost V 0 bases and J 1 base, with 3 bases left between them. Germline CDR1 is SGHNT and CDR2 is YYREEE (reference sequence). The CDR3 DNA is TGTGCCAGCAGCTTGGCGGGCACAGATACGCAGTATTTT. It translates to CASSLAGTDTQYF.

The chain links TRBV2 to TRBJ1-2; tentative D call: TRBD1 (5 bases). V lost 9 bases and J lost 0, with 23 bases in between. CDR3 size: 17 residues. The germline V gene has CDR1 SNHLY and CDR2 FYNNEI. The CDR3 spells CARTRSAGRLANYGYTF. The CDR3 nucleotides read TGTGCCAGGACCCGGTCGGCAGGGAGGTTAGCTAACTATGGCTACACCTTC.

This clone was found a few times. The J gene is TRBJ2-1, the V gene TRBV19; D might be TRBD1 or TRBD2, each matching 5 bases. With 3 bases removed from V and 0 bases from J, the gap between germline ends came to 15 bases. The CDR3 has 17 residues. CDR1 is LNHDA and CDR2 is SQIVND in the germline V gene (reference sequence). This chain's CDR3 is CASSILGTQSSYNEQFF. CDR3 nucleotide sequence: TGTGCCAGTAGTATCCTCGGGACCCAGAGCTCCTACAATGAGCAGTTCTTC.

The rearrangement uses TRBV29-1 and TRBJ2-5; 12 positions agree with TRBD1. Unmatched junction bases numbered 6, after V lost 6 bases and J lost 4 bases. The germline V gene has CDR1 SQVTM and CDR2 ANQGSEA. The CDR3 sequence is 14 residues long. The CDR3 region has the DNA TGCAGCGTAGGGACAGGGGGCTTTGGAGAGACCCAGTACTTC. Translated, it gives CSVGTGGFGETQYF. Full variable domain (remainder filled in from reference TRBV29-1 and TRBJ2-5): SAVISQKPSRDICQRGTSLTIQCQVDSQVTMMFWYRQQPGQSLTLIATANQGSEATYESGFVIDKFPISRPNLTFSTLTVSNMSPEDSSIYLCSVGTGGFGETQYFGPGTRLLVL.

This clone was seen more than once but under ten times. The V call is TRBV29-1, the J call TRBJ2-1; D is ambiguous. This CDR3 has 12 residues. V gave up 8 bases and J gave up 8 bases, with 16 bases separating them. Germline V gene data show CDR1 as SQVTM and CDR2 as ANQGSEA. The CDR3 region is CSFFLFGDEQFF. CDR3 nucleotide sequence: TGCAGCTTCTTCCTTTTTGGGGATGAGCAGTTCTTC.

This clone was picked up a small number of times. The genes are TRBV28 and TRBJ2-3; TRBD2 agrees at 9 bases. Trimming at V came to 11 bases and at J to 1 base, leaving 1 base not matched to a gene. Germline-derived CDR1 and CDR2 are MDHEN and SYDVKM. The CDR3 has 12 residues. The DNA of the CDR3 is TGTGCCTGCGGGGGGGGCACAGATACGCAGTATTTT. Encoded protein: CACGGGTDTQYF. Complete variable domain (other parts from reference TRBV28 and TRBJ2-3): DVKVTQSSRYLVKRTGEKVFLECVQDMDHENMFWYRQDPGLGLRLIYFSYDVKMKEKGDIPEGYSVSREKKERFSLILESASTNQTSMYLCACGGGTDTQYFGPGTRLTVL.

The chain is built from TRBV12-5 and TRBJ2-3, with D maybe TRBD2 (5 bases). The CDR3 sequence is 13 residues long. Trimming pared 5 bases from V and 2 bases from J, leaving 8 bases between. The germline CDR1 and CDR2 sequences are LGHNT and FRNRAP. In nucleotides, the CDR3 is TGTGCTAGTGGTAATGACTACACAGATACGCAGTATTTT. This codes for CASGNDYTDTQYF.

The chain has TRBV28 and TRBJ2-1, with 7 bases that match TRBD1. From germline, CDR1 is MDHEN and CDR2 SYDVKM. This CDR3 comprises 18 residues. V shed 4 bases and J 6 bases; nucleotides not matched to a gene: 18. CDR3 in amino acids: CASSSERRGGAGFNEQFF. DNA for the CDR3: TGTGCCAGCAGTTCTGAGCGAAGAGGGGGCGCCGGTTTCAATGAGCAGTTCTTC.

CDR3 nucleotides: TGTGCCTGGAGCGCCATAGGGACTTCCCAGTCCACCGGGGAGCTGTTTTTT. Translated: CAWSAIGTSQSTGELFF. The gene calls are TRBV30 and TRBJ2-2; maybe TRBD2 (6 bases). This CDR3 comprises 17 residues. The V and J ends lost 3 bases and 4 bases respectively, with 21 bases between them. CDR1 and CDR2 (germline): GTSNPN, SVGIG (reference sequence).

This clone showed up just a few times. The chain joins TRBV9 to TRBJ2-1; 7 positions match TRBD2. This CDR3 has 15 residues. Germline values: CDR1 SGDLS, CDR2 YYNGEE. Losses at the gene ends were 0 bases for V and 9 bases for J; bases not matched to a gene: 9. The chain's CDR3 is CASSVGLGGRREQFF. The CDR3 nucleotides read TGTGCCAGCAGCGTAGGTCTCGGCGGGAGACGTGAGCAGTTCTTC.

The sample holds a few counts of this clone. V usage is TRBV5-1 and J usage is TRBJ1-1; a weak D match, TRBD1 (6 bases). This CDR3 region has 13 residues. The germline CDR1 and CDR2 sequences are SGHRS and YFSETQ. Trimming pared 0 bases from V and 8 bases from J, leaving 11 bases between. The CDR3 spells CASSLAQDREAFF. CDR3 sequence (DNA): TGCGCCAGCAGCTTGGCCCAGGACAGAGAAGCTTTCTTT.

The chain is built from TRBV28 and TRBJ2-1; the D is unclear. The V gene lost 8 bases and the J gene lost 1 base, with 6 bases spanning the gap. The CDR3 is made up of 12 amino acids. Germline lookup yields CDR1 MDHEN and CDR2 SYDVKM. In nucleotides, the CDR3 is TGTGCCAGCTGGATTTCCTACAATGAGCAGTTCTTC. Amino acids: CASWISYNEQFF.

The chain employs TRBV28 and TRBJ2-4, with D perhaps matching TRBD2 (5 bases). V was cut by 6 bases and J by 7 bases, with 13 bases left in between. Germline V gene data show CDR1 as MDHEN and CDR2 as SYDVKM. The CDR3 loop spans 13 amino acids. CDR3 nucleotides: TGTGCCAGCAGCGAGGGAACCCCTAACATTCAGTACTTC. Protein: CASSEGTPNIQYF.

There are a few counts of this clone. The chain uses TRBV29-1 and TRBJ2-3; a weak D match, TRBD1 (6 bases). Germline loops: CDR1 SQVTM, CDR2 ANQGSEA. V gave up 7 bases and J gave up 0 bases, with 11 bases separating them. This CDR3 is 13 amino acids long. The CDR3 sequence: CSAGTPSTDTQYF. The CDR3 nucleotides read TGCAGCGCTGGGACACCAAGCACAGATACGCAGTATTTT.

The gene calls are TRBV29-1 and TRBJ2-3; weak D call: TRBD1 (5 bases). Trimming left V 3 bases short and J 0 bases short, with 7 bases between. The CDR3 contains 13 residues. Per the germline V gene, CDR1 is SQVTM and CDR2 is ANQGSEA. The CDR3 DNA sequence: TGCAGCGTTGATAGACAGAGCACAGATACGCAGTATTTT. Encoded protein: CSVDRQSTDTQYF.

The V call is TRBV5-1, the J call TRBJ2-2; D is ambiguous. This CDR3 region has 15 residues. In germline, CDR1 is SGHRS, CDR2 YFSETQ. Trimming took 0 bases from V and 4 from J, leaving 10 bases between them. CDR3 sequence: CASSLASVTTGELFF. CDR3 nucleotide sequence: TGCGCCAGCAGCTTGGCGTCCGTAACCACCGGGGAGCTGTTTTTT.

This clone was detected a few times. The V gene is TRBV18, the J gene TRBJ1-2; 8 bases match TRBD1. The CDR3 loop spans 15 amino acids. Germline V gives CDR1 KGHSH, CDR2 LQKENI. V lost 3 bases and J lost 2; bases outside the gene matches: 5. The CDR3 region is CASSPTGQANYGYTF. The CDR3 region has the DNA TGTGCCAGCTCACCCACGGGACAGGCGAACTATGGCTACACCTTC.

The chain couples TRBV30 to TRBJ1-1, with TRBD1 identical over 7 bases. J gave up 8 bases and V 1 base, and 10 bases lay outside the gene matches. Germline V gene data show CDR1 as GTSNPN and CDR2 as SVGIG (reference sequence). The CDR3 totals 14 residues. Written as DNA, the CDR3 is TGTGCCTGGAGTGACCTAGGGACAGCCTCGGAAGCTTTCTTT. Its translation is CAWSDLGTASEAFF.

The chain joins TRBV18 to TRBJ2-7, with TRBD1 matching over 7 bases. The CDR3 runs 13 residues. In germline, CDR1 is KGHSH, CDR2 LQKENI. With 2 bases clipped from V and 6 bases from J, the junction kept 4 bases outside the gene matches. CDR3 DNA: TGTGCCAGCTCACCAGTACGGACAGGCGAGCAGTACTTC. Protein sequence: CASSPVRTGEQYF.